The 18 T cell receptor beta chains in this list originate from one sample, sequenced in a study of blood T cell repertoires in COVID-19. Assay: immunoSEQ multiplex PCR; the TCRdb copy retains only in-frame clones and omits some. This table holds around 230,000 clones, approximately 82% found once. Sequencing input: PBMCs or T cells enriched from blood (not recorded which). The origin of the receptors is a man aged 40-55 years who had recovered from COVID-19.

The gene calls are TRBV3-1 (or the pseudogene TRBV3-2) and TRBJ2-7; 7 bases agree with TRBD2. The CDR3 length is 14 residues. Germline CDR1 and CDR2: LGHDT and YNNKEL (reference sequence). J gave up 6 bases and V 5 bases, and 10 bases lay outside the gene matches. The CDR3, as DNA: TGTGCCAGCAGCTCCCGGGACTATGTCACCGAGCAGTACTTC. It encodes CASSSRDYVTEQYF.

The CDR3 sequence: CASSPMGLSGNTIYF. DNA of the CDR3: TGTGCCAGCAGTCCGATGGGACTCTCTGGAAACACCATATATTTT. The chain combines TRBV28 with TRBJ1-3, with D possibly being TRBD1 (5 bases). Trimming took 5 bases from V and 0 from J, leaving 11 bases between them. CDR1 and CDR2 from the germline V gene are MDHEN and SYDVKM. There are 15 residues in the CDR3.

The rearrangement links TRBV12-3 or TRBV12-4 to TRBJ1-2; 10 bases map to TRBD1. This CDR3 has 13 residues. J gave up 8 bases and V 5 bases, and 5 bases lay outside the gene matches. CDR3 residues: CASSRDRGLGYTF. The CDR3 DNA follows: TGTGCCAGCAGTAGAGACAGGGGGCTCGGCTACACCTTC.

The chain uses TRBV6-4 and TRBJ2-4, with TRBD2 as a possible D gene (5 bases). Trimming pared 2 bases from V and 2 bases from J, leaving 7 bases between. Germline CDR1 reads MRHNA; CDR2 reads SNTAGT. CDR3 length: 14 amino acids. The CDR3 bases are TGTGCCAGCAGTGACGAGGGTCCCAAAAACATTCAGTACTTC. Encoded protein: CASSDEGPKNIQYF.

This rearrangement joins TRBV7-9 to TRBJ2-3; a weak D match, TRBD2 (6 bases). Germline-derived CDR1 and CDR2 are SEHNR and FQNEAQ (reference sequence). Trimming left V 5 bases short and J 2 bases short, with 17 bases between. The CDR3 consists of 16 residues. The CDR3 reads CASSGRGTLTTDTQYF. CDR3 nucleotide sequence: TGTGCCAGCAGCGGCCGAGGGACTCTAACCACAGATACGCAGTATTTT.

This clone has only a few counts. The chain joins TRBV5-1 to TRBJ2-2; 9 bases fit TRBD2. The trim removed 7 bases at V and 4 bases at J, leaving 8 bases unmatched. Germline V gene lookup returns CDR1 SGHRS and CDR2 YFSETQ. The CDR3 is 15 amino acids. CDR3: CASGAGGRGTGELFF. The CDR3 bases are TGCGCCAGCGGTGCGGGGGGGCGCGGCACCGGGGAGCTGTTTTTT.

The chain carries TRBV3-1 (or the pseudogene TRBV3-2) and TRBJ1-1, with TRBD1 matching 7 bases. In germline, CDR1 is LGHDT, CDR2 YNNKEL (reference sequence). The J segment lost 7 bases and the V segment lost 1 base, leaving 3 bases of the junction unmatched. The CDR3 is made up of 13 amino acids. CDR3 sequence reads: CASSQGTGFEAFF. In DNA form, the CDR3 reads TGTGCCAGCAGCCAAGGGACAGGTTTTGAAGCTTTCTTT.

The chain uses TRBV13 and TRBJ2-1; D gene ambiguous. Germline lookup yields CDR1 PRHDT and CDR2 FYEKMQ (reference sequence). Between the trimmed V and J ends, which lost 6 bases and 6 bases, there was a span of 9 bases. The CDR3 sequence is 12 residues long. In DNA form, the CDR3 reads TGTGCCAGCAGGTTAATCGGCAATGAGCAGTTCTTC. It specifies CASRLIGNEQFF.

The chain combines TRBV5-1 with TRBJ2-1; perhaps TRBD2 as D (6 bases). This CDR3 is 15 amino acids long. Germline V gene sequence: CDR1 SGHRS, CDR2 YFSETQ. The V gene lost 3 bases and the J gene lost 0 bases, with 10 bases spanning the gap. The CDR3 DNA sequence: TGCGCCAGCAGCTCCGGGACTTCCTCCTACAATGAGCAGTTCTTC. This encodes CASSSGTSSYNEQFF.

This chain joins TRBV7-3 and TRBJ2-1; 8 bases are shared with TRBD2. V lost 2 bases, J lost 3 bases, and 3 bases stayed unmatched. The CDR3 runs 15 residues. Germline assignment: CDR1 SGHTA and CDR2 FQGTGA. The CDR3 spells CASSLSAGVYNEQFF. The CDR3 DNA is TGTGCCAGCAGCTTATCAGCGGGGGTCTACAATGAGCAGTTCTTC.

V is TRBV4-1 and J is TRBJ2-7, with D perhaps TRBD2 (5 bases). Trimming shortened V by 1 base and J by 0 bases, and 7 bases separated the two germline ends. CDR1 is MGHRA, CDR2 YSYEKL, per germline. CDR3 length: 14 amino acids. The CDR3, as DNA: TGCGCCAGCAGCCAAGCCGGGATCTCCTACGAGCAGTACTTC. This gives the protein CASSQAGISYEQYF.

The DNA for the CDR3 is TGTGCCAGCAGTCTAAACCCAGGGGCTAGCAATCAGCCCCAGCATTTT. Translating it yields CASSLNPGASNQPQHF. The rearrangement joins TRBV7-2 to TRBJ1-5; a possible D gene is TRBD1 (6 bases). V lost 6 bases, J lost 0 bases, and 15 bases lay in between. From germline, CDR1 is SGHTA and CDR2 FQGNSA. The CDR3 contains 16 residues.

The J gene is TRBJ1-5, the V gene TRBV4-1; 7 bases map to TRBD1. V dropped 0 bases and J dropped 4; count of bases not matched to a gene: 3. The CDR3 runs 15 residues. Looked up from germline, CDR1 is MGHRA and CDR2 is YSYEKL. As DNA, the CDR3 is TGCGCCAGCAGCCAAGAATGGGGACAGAATCAGCCCCAGCATTTT. Its protein product is CASSQEWGQNQPQHF.

This clone is a singleton in its sample. The chain uses TRBV5-6 and TRBJ2-7; no clear D. The CDR3 sequence is 13 residues long. Germline V gene sequence: CDR1 SGHDT, CDR2 YYEEEE. Between the trimmed V and J ends, which lost 0 bases and 6 bases, there was a span of 10 bases. The chain's CDR3 is CASSLVPPSEQYF. DNA of the CDR3: TGTGCCAGCAGCTTGGTACCCCCGAGCGAGCAGTACTTC. Filled out from reference TRBV5-6 and TRBJ2-7, the complete variable domain reads DAGVTQSPTHLIKTRGQQVTLRCSPKSGHDTVSWYQQALGQGPQFIFQYYEEEERQRGNFPDRFSGHQFPNYSSELNVNALLLGDSALYLCASSLVPPSEQYFGPGTRLTVT.

The V call is TRBV21-1, the J call TRBJ1-5; whether TRBD1, the table's D call, matches the DNA was not checked. TRBV21-1 is termed a pseudogene. The CDR3 spans 15 residues. The CDR3 loop is CASTLDRVVKQPQHF. CDR3 bases: TGTGCCAGCACCTTGGACAGGGTTGTGAAGCAGCCCCAGCATTTT.

The rearrangement joins TRBV12-3 or TRBV12-4 to TRBJ2-7; D possibly corresponds to TRBD1 (6 bases). The CDR3 extends over 13 amino acids. The V gene lost 3 bases and the J gene lost 8 bases, with 14 bases spanning the gap. The CDR3 region has the DNA TGTGCCAGCAGTTTCCCGGACAGAAATAAGCAGTACTTC. This encodes CASSFPDRNKQYF.

The V gene is TRBV7-3, the J gene TRBJ1-2; no definite D call. Per the germline V gene, CDR1 is SGHTA and CDR2 is FQGTGA. This CDR3 comprises 15 residues. V was cut by 4 bases and J by 7 bases, with 19 bases left in between. The CDR3 DNA is TGTGCCAGCAGCTCAGTAAACAGTGGCTTTTCTGGCTACACCTTC. Translated, it gives CASSSVNSGFSGYTF.

The genes are TRBV24-1 and TRBJ1-1; D is possibly TRBD1 (6 bases). V was shortened by 4 bases and J by 4 bases, with 9 bases between the two germline ends. The V gene's germline CDR1 is KGHDR and CDR2 SFDVKD. CDR3 length: 13 amino acids. CDR3: CATSDPRGTEAFF. CDR3 coding DNA: TGTGCCACCAGTGACCCCAGGGGCACTGAAGCTTTCTTT.